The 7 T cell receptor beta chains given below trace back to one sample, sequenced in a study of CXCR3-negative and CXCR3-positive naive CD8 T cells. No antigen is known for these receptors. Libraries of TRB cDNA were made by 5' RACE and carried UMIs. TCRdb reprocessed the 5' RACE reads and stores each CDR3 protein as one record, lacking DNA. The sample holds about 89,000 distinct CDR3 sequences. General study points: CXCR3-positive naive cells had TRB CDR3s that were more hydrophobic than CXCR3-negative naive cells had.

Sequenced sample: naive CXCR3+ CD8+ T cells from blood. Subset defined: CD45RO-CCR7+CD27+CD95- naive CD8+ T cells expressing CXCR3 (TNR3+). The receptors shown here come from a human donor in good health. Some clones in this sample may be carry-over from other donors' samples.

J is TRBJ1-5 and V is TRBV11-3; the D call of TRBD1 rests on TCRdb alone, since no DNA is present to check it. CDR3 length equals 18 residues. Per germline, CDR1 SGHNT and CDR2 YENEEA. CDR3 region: CASRGLMGDRGIGQPQHF.

Here the CDR3 reads CASFRGNTDTQYF. V and J are TRBV6-2 or TRBV6-3 and TRBJ2-3; TCRdb picks TRBD2, but there is no DNA to check that call. CDR1 and CDR2 (germline): MNHEY, SVGEGT. The CDR3 is 13 residues long.

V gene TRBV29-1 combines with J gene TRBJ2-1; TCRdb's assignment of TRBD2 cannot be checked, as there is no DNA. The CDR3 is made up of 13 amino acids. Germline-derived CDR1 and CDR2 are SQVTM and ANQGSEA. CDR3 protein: CSPAGGDYNEQFF.

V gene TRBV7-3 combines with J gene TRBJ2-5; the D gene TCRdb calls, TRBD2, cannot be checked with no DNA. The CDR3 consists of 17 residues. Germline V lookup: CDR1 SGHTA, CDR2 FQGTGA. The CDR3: CASSPHGLAGNRETQYF. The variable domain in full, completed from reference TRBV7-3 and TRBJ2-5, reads GAGVSQTPSNKVTEKGKYVELRCDPISGHTALYWYRQSLGQGPEFLIYFQGTGAADDSGLPNDRFFAVRPEGSVSTLKIQRTERGDSAVYLCASSPHGLAGNRETQYFGPGTRLLVL.

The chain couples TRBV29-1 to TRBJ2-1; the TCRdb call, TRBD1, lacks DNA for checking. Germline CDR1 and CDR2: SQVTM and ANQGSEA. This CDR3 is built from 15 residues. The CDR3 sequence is CSVEGPGQIYNEQFF.

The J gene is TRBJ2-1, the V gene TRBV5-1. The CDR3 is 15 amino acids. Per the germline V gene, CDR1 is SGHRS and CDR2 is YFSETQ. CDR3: CASAQGRDSGNEQFF.

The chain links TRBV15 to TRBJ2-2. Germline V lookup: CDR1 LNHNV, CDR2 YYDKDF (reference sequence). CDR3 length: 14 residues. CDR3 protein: CATSRDADTGELFF. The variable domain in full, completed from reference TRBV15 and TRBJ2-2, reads DAMVIQNPRYQVTQFGKPVTLSCSQTLNHNVMYWYQQKSSQAPKLLFHYYDKDFNNEADTPDNFQSRRPNTSFCFLDIRSPGLGDTAMYLCATSRDADTGELFFGEGSRLTVL.